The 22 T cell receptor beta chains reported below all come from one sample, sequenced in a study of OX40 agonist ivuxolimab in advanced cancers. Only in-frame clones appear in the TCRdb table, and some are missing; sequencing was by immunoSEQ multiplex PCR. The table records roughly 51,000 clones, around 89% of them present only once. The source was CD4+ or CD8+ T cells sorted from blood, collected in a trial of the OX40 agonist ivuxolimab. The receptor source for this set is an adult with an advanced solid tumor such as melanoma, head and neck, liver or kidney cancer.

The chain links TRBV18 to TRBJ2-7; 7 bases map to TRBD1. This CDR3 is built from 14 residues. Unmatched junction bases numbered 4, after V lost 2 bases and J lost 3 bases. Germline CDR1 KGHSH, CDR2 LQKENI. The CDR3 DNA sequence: TGTGCCAGCTCACCAGGGACAGTTCTCTACGAGCAGTACTTC. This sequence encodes CASSPGTVLYEQYF.

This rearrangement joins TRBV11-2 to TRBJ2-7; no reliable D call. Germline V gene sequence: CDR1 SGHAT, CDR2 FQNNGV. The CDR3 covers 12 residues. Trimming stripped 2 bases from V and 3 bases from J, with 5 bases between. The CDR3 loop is CASSLNGYEQYF. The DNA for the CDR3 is TGTGCCAGCAGCTTAAATGGCTACGAGCAGTACTTC.

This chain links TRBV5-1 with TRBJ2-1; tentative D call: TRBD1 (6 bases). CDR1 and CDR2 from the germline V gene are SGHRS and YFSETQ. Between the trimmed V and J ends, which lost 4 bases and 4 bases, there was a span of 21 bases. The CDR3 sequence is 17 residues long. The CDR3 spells CASSQGTNTFAYNEQFF. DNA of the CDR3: TGCGCCAGCAGCCAGGGGACCAATACTTTTGCTTACAATGAGCAGTTCTTC. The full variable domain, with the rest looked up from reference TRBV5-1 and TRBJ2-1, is KAGVTQTPRYLIKTRGQQVTLSCSPISGHRSVSWYQQTPGQGLQFLFEYFSETQRNKGNFPGRFSGRQFSNSRSEMNVSTLELGDSALYLCASSQGTNTFAYNEQFFGPGTRLTVL.

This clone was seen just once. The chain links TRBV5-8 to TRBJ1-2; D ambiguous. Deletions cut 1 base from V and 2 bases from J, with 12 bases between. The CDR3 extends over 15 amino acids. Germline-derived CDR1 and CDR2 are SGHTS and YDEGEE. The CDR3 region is CASSLLTSSNYGYTF. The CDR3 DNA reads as TGTGCCAGCAGCTTGCTGACCTCCTCAAACTATGGCTACACCTTC.

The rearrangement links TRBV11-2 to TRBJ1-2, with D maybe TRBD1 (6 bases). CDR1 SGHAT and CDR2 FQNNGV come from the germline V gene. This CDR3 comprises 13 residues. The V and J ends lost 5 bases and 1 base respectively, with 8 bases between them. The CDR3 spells CASSRTVNYGYTF. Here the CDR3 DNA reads TGTGCCAGCAGCCGGACAGTTAACTATGGCTACACCTTC.

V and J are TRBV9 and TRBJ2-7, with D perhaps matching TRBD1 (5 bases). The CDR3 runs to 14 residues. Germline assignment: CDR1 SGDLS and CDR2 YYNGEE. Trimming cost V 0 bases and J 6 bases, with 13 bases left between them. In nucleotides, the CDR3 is TGTGCCAGCAGCGTAGCGGAATCAGGGTTCGAGCAGTACTTC. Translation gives CASSVAESGFEQYF.

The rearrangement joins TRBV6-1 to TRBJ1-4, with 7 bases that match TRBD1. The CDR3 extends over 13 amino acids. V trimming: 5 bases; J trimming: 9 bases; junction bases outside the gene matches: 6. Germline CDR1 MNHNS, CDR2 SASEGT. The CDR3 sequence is CASSPGQIQKLFF. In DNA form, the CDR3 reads TGTGCCAGCAGTCCGGGACAGATACAAAAACTGTTTTTT.

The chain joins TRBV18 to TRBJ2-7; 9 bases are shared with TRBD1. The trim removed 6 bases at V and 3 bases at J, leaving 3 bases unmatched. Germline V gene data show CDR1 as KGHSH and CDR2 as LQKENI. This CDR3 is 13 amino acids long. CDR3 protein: CASSEDRGYEQYF. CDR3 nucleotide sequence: TGTGCCAGCTCTGAGGACAGGGGCTACGAGCAGTACTTC. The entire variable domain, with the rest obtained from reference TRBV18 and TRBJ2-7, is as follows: NAGVMQNPRHLVRRRGQEARLRCSPMKGHSHVYWYRQLPEEGLKFMVYLQKENIIDESGMPKERFSAEFPKEGPSILRIQQVVRGDSAAYFCASSEDRGYEQYFGPGTRLTVT.

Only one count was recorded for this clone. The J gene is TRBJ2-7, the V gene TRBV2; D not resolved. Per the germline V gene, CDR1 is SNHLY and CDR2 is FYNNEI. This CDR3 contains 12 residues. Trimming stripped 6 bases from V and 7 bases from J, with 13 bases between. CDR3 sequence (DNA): TGTGCCAGCAGGTCCCAGGTACGGGAGCAGTACTTC. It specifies CASRSQVREQYF.

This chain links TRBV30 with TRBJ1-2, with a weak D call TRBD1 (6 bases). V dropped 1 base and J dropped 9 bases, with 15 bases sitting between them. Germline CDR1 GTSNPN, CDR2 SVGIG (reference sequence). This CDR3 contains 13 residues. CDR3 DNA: TGTGCCTGGAGTGAGTCCAGGGGACATCGCTACACCTTC. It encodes CAWSESRGHRYTF.

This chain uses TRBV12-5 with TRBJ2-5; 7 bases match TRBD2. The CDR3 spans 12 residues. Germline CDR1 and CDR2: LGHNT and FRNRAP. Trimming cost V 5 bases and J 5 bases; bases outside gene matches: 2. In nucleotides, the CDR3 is TGTGCTAGTGGTCAGGGAGGGGAGACCCAGTACTTC. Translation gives CASGQGGETQYF.

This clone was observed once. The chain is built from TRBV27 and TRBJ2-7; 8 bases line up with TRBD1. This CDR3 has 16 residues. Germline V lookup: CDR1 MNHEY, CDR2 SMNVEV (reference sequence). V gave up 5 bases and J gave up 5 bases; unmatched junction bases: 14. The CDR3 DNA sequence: TGTGCCAGCAGTCCCCCGGGACAGGATATGGGTAACGAGCAGTACTTC. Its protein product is CASSPPGQDMGNEQYF.

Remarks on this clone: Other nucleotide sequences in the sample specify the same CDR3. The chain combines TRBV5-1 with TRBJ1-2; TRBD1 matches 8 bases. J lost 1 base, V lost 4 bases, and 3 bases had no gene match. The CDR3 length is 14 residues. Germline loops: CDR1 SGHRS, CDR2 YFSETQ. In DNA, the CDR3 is TGCGCCAGCAGCCTAGGACAGGGTAACTATGGCTACACCTTC. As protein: CASSLGQGNYGYTF.

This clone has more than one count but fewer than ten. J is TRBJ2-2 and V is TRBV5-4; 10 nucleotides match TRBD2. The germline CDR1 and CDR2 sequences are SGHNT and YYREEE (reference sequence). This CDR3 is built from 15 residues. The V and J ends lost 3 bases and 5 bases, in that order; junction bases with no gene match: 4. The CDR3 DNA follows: TGTGCCAGCAGCTCGGGACTAGCGCGAACCGGGGAGCTGTTTTTT. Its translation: CASSSGLARTGELFF.

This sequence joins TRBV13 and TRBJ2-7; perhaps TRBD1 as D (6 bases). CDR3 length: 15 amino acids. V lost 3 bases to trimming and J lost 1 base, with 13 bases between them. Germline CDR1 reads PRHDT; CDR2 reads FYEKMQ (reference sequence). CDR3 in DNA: TGTGCCAGCAGCTTCAAAGGGGGTCTGTCCTACGAGCAGTACTTC. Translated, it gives CASSFKGGLSYEQYF.

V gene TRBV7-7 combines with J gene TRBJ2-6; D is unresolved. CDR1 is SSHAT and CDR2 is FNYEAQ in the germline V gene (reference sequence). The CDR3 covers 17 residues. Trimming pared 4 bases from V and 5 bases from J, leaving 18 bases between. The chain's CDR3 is CASSYQVPQSRANVLTF. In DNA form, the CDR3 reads TGTGCCAGCAGCTATCAGGTGCCACAAAGTCGGGCCAACGTCCTGACTTTC.

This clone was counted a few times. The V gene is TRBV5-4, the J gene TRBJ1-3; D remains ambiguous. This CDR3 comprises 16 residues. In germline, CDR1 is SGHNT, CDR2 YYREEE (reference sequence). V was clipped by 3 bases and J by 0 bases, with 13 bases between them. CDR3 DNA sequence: TGTGCCAGCAGCTCGGACTGGATGCCCTCTGGAAACACCATATATTTT. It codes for CASSSDWMPSGNTIYF.

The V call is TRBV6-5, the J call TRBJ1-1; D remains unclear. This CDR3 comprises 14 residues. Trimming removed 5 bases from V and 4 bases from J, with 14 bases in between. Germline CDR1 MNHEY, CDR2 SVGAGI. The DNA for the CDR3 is TGTGCCAGCAGTAGCCTGGGATTCCGCACTGAAGCTTTCTTT. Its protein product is CASSSLGFRTEAFF.

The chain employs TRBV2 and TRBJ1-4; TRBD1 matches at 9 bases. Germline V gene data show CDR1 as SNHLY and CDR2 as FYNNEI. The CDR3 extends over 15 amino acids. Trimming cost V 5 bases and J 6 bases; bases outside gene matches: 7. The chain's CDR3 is CASSTGTGTDEKLFF. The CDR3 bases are TGTGCCAGCAGTACCGGGACAGGGACCGATGAAAAACTGTTTTTT.

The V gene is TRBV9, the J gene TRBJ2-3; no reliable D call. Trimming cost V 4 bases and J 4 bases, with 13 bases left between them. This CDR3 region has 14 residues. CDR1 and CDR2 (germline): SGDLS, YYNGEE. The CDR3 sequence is CASSPGALADTQYF. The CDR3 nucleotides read TGTGCCAGCAGCCCCGGCGCCTTAGCAGATACGCAGTATTTT.

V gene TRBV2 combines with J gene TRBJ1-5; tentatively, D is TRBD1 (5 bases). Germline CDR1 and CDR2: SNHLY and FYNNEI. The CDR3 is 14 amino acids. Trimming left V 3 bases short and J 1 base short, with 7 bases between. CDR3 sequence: CASSEGESNQPQHF. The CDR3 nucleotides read TGTGCCAGCAGTGAGGGGGAGAGCAATCAGCCCCAGCATTTT.

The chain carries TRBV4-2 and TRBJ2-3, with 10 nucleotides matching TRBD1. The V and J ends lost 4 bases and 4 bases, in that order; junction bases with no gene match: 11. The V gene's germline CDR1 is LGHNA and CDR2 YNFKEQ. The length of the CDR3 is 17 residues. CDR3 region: CASSPGEDRGISDTQYF. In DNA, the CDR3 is TGTGCCAGCAGCCCCGGAGAGGACAGGGGGATATCAGATACGCAGTATTTT.